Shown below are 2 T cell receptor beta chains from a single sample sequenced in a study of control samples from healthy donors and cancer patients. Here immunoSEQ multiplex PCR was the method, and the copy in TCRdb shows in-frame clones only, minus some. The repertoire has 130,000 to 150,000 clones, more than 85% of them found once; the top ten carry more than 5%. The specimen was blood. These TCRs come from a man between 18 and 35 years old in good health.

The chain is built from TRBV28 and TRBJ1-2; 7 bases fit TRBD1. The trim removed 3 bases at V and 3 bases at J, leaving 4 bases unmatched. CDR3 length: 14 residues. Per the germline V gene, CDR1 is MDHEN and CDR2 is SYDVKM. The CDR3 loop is CASSLTTGDYGYTF. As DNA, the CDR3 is TGTGCCAGCAGTTTGACAACAGGGGACTATGGCTACACCTTC.

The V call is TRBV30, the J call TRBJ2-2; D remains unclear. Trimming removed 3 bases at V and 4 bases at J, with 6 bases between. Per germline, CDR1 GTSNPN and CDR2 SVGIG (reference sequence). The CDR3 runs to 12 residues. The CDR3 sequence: CAWRVGTGELFF. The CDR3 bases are TGTGCCTGGAGGGTAGGCACCGGGGAGCTGTTTTTT. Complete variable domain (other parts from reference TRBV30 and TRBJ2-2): SQTIHQWPATLVQPVGSPLSLECTVEGTSNPNLYWYRQAAGRGLQLLFYSVGIGQISSEVPQNLSASRPQDRQFILSSKKLLLSDSGFYLCAWRVGTGELFFGEGSRLTVL.